The clone carrying this T cell receptor beta chain appeared many times. Trimming took off 1 base at V and 9 bases at J, with 21 bases between the two ends. This CDR3 is built from 16 residues. The V gene's germline CDR1 is MGHRA and CDR2 YSYEKL. The sample comes from a study of T-cell memory formation after mild COVID-19. MiXCR, run by TCRdb on the 5' RACE reads, gives a single entry per CDR3 protein. Altogether about 400,000 distinct CDR3 sequences are present, approximately 15% being singletons, with the ten largest covering around 22%. The clonotype originates from a man younger than 35 who had mild COVID-19 (a few samples of this study predate the infection). Cell type and time point are not known. The source material was PBMCs or a T cell subset sorted from them (not recorded which). The chain has TRBV4-1 and TRBJ1-2, with no clear D. DNA of the CDR3: TGCGCCAGCAGCCAAGGATGGGAAACTGGCCAGACCCGCTACACCTTC. It is translated as CASSQGWETGQTRYTF.